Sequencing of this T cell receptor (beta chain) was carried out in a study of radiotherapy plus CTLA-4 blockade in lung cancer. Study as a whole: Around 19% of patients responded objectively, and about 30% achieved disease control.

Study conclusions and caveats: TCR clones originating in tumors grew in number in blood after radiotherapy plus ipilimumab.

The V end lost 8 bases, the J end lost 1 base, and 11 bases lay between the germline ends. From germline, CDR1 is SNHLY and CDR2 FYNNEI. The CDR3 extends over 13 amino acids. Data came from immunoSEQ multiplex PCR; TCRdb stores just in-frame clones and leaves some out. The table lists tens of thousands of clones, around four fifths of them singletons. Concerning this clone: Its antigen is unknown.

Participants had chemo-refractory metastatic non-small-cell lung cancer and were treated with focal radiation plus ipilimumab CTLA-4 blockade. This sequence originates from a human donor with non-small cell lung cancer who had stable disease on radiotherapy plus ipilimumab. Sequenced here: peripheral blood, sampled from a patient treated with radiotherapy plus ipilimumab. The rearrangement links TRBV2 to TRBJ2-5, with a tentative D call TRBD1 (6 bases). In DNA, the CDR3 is TGTGCCAGCGGTAACAGGGCCCAAGAGACCCAGTACTTC. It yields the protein CASGNRAQETQYF.